This is a list of T cell receptor beta chains from one sample in a study of blood T cells in healthy people across ages. TCRdb itself ran the 5' RACE reads through MiXCR, one entry per CDR3 protein. The sample yields hundreds of thousands of distinct CDR3 sequences, over 45% seen once. Sequencing used blood. These TCRs come from a woman in her fifties or sixties in good health. The CDR3 runs from the conserved cysteine through the conserved F or W. A D gene is named only where the DNA matches it firmly. Clone size is not always given. Where it is, it says once, few, many or a class for expanded clones.

v_gene	d_gene	j_gene	abundance	CDR3nt	CDR3aa
TRBV7-9	NA	TRBJ2-6	NA	TGTGCCGCGGGACCTGCTGGGGCCAACGTCCTGACTTTC	CAAGPAGANVLTF
TRBV20-1	TRBD1	TRBJ2-2	NA	TGCAGTGCTTGGACAGGCAACACCGGGGAGCTGTTTTTT	CSAWTGNTGELFF
TRBV4-1	NA	TRBJ2-1	few	TGCGCCAGCAGCCAAGGACGGGGCTCCTACAATGAGCAGTTCTTC	CASSQGRGSYNEQFF
TRBV15	NA	TRBJ2-7	NA	TGTGCCACCAGCAGAGGTGACAGCAGCTACGAGCAGTACTTC	CATSRGDSSYEQYF
TRBV2	NA	TRBJ2-7	NA	TGTGCCAGCAGTGAACAGGGAATTACGGGCGAGCAGTACTTC	CASSEQGITGEQYF
TRBV6-5	TRBD1	TRBJ2-7	NA	TGTGCCAGCAGTTACCCGGGGACAGACTACGAGCAGTACTTC	CASSYPGTDYEQYF
TRBV5-1	NA	TRBJ2-7	NA	TGCGCCAGCAGCTTGGGATCAGGGATGTTCGAGCAGTACTTC	CASSLGSGMFEQYF
TRBV6-2/TRBV6-3	NA	TRBJ2-7	few	TGTGCCAGCAGTCCGACAGAACCGGGACGCTCGCACGAGCAGTACTTC	CASSPTEPGRSHEQYF
TRBV12-3/TRBV12-4	NA	TRBJ2-6	NA	TGTGCCAGCAGTGCCCCCCTGGGCACGAGCTCTGGGGCCAACGTCCTGACTTTC	CASSAPLGTSSGANVLTF
TRBV14	TRBD1	TRBJ1-6	NA	TGTGCCAGCAGCCTGGGACAGGCTGGGAATTCACCCCTCCACTTT	CASSLGQAGNSPLHF
TRBV7-2	TRBD2	TRBJ2-5	NA	TGTGCCAGCAGCTTAGTGACTAGCGGGAGGGAGACCCAGTACTTC	CASSLVTSGRETQYF
TRBV27	TRBD1	TRBJ2-7	NA	TGTGCCAGCAGTTCGAGACAGGGAAAATACGAGCAGTACTTC	CASSSRQGKYEQYF
TRBV9	NA	TRBJ1-1	NA	TGTGCCAGCAGCCGGGTCGGGGCTCCGGCTTTCTTT	CASSRVGAPAFF
TRBV20-1	NA	TRBJ2-7	many	TGCAGTGCCCCGACACCCGGACGCTACGAGCAGTACTTC	CSAPTPGRYEQYF
TRBV10-3	NA	TRBJ2-3	NA	TGTGTCATCAGTGAGTCAGATACGCAGTATTTT	CVISESDTQYF